This T cell receptor beta chain was sequenced in a study of cytomegalovirus exposure and HLA in healthy donors. Healthy bone marrow donors made up the donor group. Trimming left V 5 bases short and J 3 bases short, with 17 bases between. The CDR3 is 15 residues long. Germline CDR1 reads LNHDA; CDR2 reads SQIVND (reference sequence). This clone was counted once. Its antigen is unidentified. Both 60 Vbeta primers and 13 Jbeta primers went into the PCR. Data came from immunoSEQ multiplex PCR; TCRdb stores just in-frame clones and leaves some out. In the table there are around 160,000 clones, roughly two thirds of which are singletons. Whole-study results and caveats: Later examination showed HLA-associated TCR beta chains had greater clonal expansion than equally common others. Trimming of TCR beta V- and J-genes showed a link, identified in a later analysis, to a missense DCLRE1C variant.

The V call is TRBV19, the J call TRBJ2-7, with D possibly matching TRBD1 (6 bases). Material: PBMCs. The TCR sequence derives from a woman aged 18-29 years in good health and CMV-seropositive. The CDR3 is CASSPPGRDNYEQYF. The DNA of the CDR3 is TGTGCCAGTAGTCCTCCGGGAAGGGACAACTACGAGCAGTACTTC. The full variable domain, completed using reference TRBV19 and TRBJ2-7, is DGGITQSPKYLFRKEGQNVTLSCEQNLNHDAMYWYRQDPGQGLRLIYYSQIVNDFQKGDIAEGYSVSREKKESFPLTVTSAQKNPTAFYLCASSPPGRDNYEQYFGPGTRLTVT.